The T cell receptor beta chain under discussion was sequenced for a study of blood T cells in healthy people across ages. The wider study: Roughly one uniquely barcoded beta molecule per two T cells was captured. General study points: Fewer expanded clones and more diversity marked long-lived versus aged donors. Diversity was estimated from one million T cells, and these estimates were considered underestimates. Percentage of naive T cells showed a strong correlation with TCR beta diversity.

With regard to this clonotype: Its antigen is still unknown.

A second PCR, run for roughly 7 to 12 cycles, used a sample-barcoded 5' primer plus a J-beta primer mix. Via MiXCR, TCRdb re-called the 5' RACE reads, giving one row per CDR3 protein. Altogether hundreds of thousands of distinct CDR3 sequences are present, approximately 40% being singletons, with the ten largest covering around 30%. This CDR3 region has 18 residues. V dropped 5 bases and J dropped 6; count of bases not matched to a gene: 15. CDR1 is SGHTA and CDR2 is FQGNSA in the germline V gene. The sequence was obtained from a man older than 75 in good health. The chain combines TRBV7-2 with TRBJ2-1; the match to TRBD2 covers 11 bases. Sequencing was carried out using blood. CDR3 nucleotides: TGTGCCAGCAGCAGCCCGACTAGCGGGATAGGATTGTTCAATGAGCAGTTCTTC. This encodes CASSSPTSGIGLFNEQFF.